These T cell receptor beta chains were read from a single sample in a study of cytomegalovirus exposure and HLA in healthy donors. Assay: immunoSEQ multiplex PCR; the TCRdb copy retains only in-frame clones and omits some. The table has 120,000 or so clones, over 60% seen once; the top ten hold just under 6.5%. The sample was PBMCs. The receptors derive from a woman aged 40-49 years in good health and CMV-seronegative. CDR3s include the opening cysteine and the closing phenylalanine or tryptophan. The D gene is left open where the match is weak. Expanded clones are given a class, and other clones once, few, many or no size at all.

j_call d_call cdr3_length clone_size v_call cdr3_nt cdr3_aa
TRBJ1-4 TRBD1 13 few TRBV19 TGTGCCAGTAGTGGACAGGGTAATGAAAAACTGTTTTTT CASSGQGNEKLFF
TRBJ2-5 - 13 - TRBV27 TGTGCCAGCAGGCTGACAGGCCAAGAGACCCAGTACTTC CASRLTGQETQYF
TRBJ2-1 TRBD2 17 few TRBV7-9 TGTTCCAGCAGCTTAAGGACTAGCGGGAGGAAGTGGAATGAGCAGTTCTTC CSSSLRTSGRKWNEQFF
TRBJ1-1 - 14 - TRBV28 TGTGCCAGCAGCGCGGCCCTTGCGGGGCCTGAAGCTTTCTTT CASSAALAGPEAFF
TRBJ2-1 - 14 few TRBV14 TGTGCCAGCAGCCCTAGGATTACCTACAATGAGCAGTTCTTC CASSPRITYNEQFF
TRBJ2-3 - 14 - TRBV15 TGTGCCACCAGCAGAGCCGGTCAGGGTGATACGCAGTATTTT CATSRAGQGDTQYF
TRBJ1-2 - 15 - TRBV7-2 TGTGCCAGCAGCTTAGCGTTAAGGGGCGGCTATGGCTACACCTTC CASSLALRGGYGYTF
TRBJ1-2 TRBD1 14 - TRBV18 TGTGCCAGCTCACCAACGGACAGGGGGTATGGCTACACCTTC CASSPTDRGYGYTF
TRBJ2-7 - 15 few TRBV11-2 TGTGCCAGCAGCTTACGGCGGGACAGCTGGTCCGAGCAGTACTTC CASSLRRDSWSEQYF
TRBJ2-7 - 15 once TRBV5-1 TGCGCCAGCAGACAGGGGGCTGCGGGAGGTCCCGAGCAGTACTTC CASRQGAAGGPEQYF
TRBJ2-3 - 18 - TRBV7-2 TGTGCCAGCAGCCCCCATTTTGGCGCGGATGCTCCGACAGATACGCAGTATTTT CASSPHFGADAPTDTQYF
TRBJ2-1 TRBD2 14 - TRBV27 TGTGCCAGCAGCGAGCGGGAGGGGGACAATGAGCAGTTCTTC CASSEREGDNEQFF
TRBJ2-7 TRBD2 15 - TRBV29-1 TGCAGCGTTGGGTGGCGCCTAGCGGGATGGGTCGAGCAGTACTTC CSVGWRLAGWVEQYF
TRBJ2-7 TRBD1 15 - TRBV5-6 TGTGCCAGCAGCCTAACACAGGGGAGTCTTAGCGAGCAGTACTTC CASSLTQGSLSEQYF
TRBJ2-3 TRBD2 19 - TRBV5-1 TGCGCCAGCAGCTTCGGTACGGGACTAGGCCCGCTTAACAGAGATACGCAGTATTTT CASSFGTGLGPLNRDTQYF
TRBJ2-1 TRBD2 15 - TRBV19 TGTGCCAGTACTGCCACTAGCGGATCCTACAATGAGCAGTTCTTC CASTATSGSYNEQFF
TRBJ2-7 - 17 - TRBV27 TGTGCCAGCAGTTTTTTGGACACGGCAAGGACCTCCTACGAGCAGTACTTC CASSFLDTARTSYEQYF
TRBJ2-7 TRBD1 13 - TRBV7-9 TGTGCCAGCAGCGCCTACAGGGGGAGTGAGCAGTACTTC CASSAYRGSEQYF
TRBJ1-1 - 16 - TRBV28 TGTGCCAGCAGTTTGTTTCCGGGGGTGGGGAACACTGAAGCTTTCTTT CASSLFPGVGNTEAFF
TRBJ2-7 - 13 - TRBV27 TGTGCCAGCAGAAGAGGAATCTCCTACGAGCAGTACTTC CASRRGISYEQYF
TRBJ2-4 TRBD2 18 - TRBV19 TGTGCCAGTAGTACGGGACTAGCGGGGAAGCGAGCCAAAAACATTCAGTACTTC CASSTGLAGKRAKNIQYF
TRBJ1-2 - 16 - TRBV28 TGTGCCAGCAGTTTGAAGACCAGGAGGGGTGACTATGGCTACACCTTC CASSLKTRRGDYGYTF
TRBJ2-5 TRBD1 15 - TRBV28 TGTGCCAGCAGTTTTTATTTACAGGGGGGAGAGACCCAGTACTTC CASSFYLQGGETQYF
TRBJ2-7 TRBD1 14 - TRBV28 TGTGCCAGCAGACGCTACAGGGGAACCTACGAGCAGTACTTC CASRRYRGTYEQYF
TRBJ2-7 - 12 - TRBV10-3 TGTGCCATCGGGGGGACCTCCTACGAGCAGTACTTC CAIGGTSYEQYF